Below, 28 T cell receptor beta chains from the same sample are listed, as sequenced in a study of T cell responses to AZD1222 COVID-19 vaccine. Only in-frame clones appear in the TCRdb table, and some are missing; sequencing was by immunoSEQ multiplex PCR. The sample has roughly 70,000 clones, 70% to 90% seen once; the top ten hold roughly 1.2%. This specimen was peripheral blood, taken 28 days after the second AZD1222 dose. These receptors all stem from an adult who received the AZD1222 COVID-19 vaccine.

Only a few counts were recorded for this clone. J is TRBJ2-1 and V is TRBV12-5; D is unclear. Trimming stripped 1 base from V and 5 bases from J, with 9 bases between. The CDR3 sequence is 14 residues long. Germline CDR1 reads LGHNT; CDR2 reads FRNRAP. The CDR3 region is CASGLAIGHNEQFF. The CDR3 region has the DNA TGTGCTAGTGGTTTGGCTATAGGTCACAATGAGCAGTTCTTC.

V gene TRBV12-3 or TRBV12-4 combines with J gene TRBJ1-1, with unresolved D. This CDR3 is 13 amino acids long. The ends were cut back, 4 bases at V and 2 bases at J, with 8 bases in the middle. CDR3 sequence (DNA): TGTGCCAGCAGTTCGCACGGCAACACTGAAGCTTTCTTT. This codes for CASSSHGNTEAFF.

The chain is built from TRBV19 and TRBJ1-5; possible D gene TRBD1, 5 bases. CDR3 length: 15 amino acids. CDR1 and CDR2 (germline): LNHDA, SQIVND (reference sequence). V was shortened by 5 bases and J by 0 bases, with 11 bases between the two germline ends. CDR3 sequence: CASSGKQVSNQPQHF. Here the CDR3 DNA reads TGTGCCAGTAGTGGGAAACAGGTTAGCAATCAGCCCCAGCATTTT.

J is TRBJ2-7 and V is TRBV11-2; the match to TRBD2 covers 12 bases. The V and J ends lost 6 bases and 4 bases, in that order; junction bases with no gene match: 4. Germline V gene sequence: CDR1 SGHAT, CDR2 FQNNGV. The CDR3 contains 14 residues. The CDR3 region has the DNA TGTGCCAGCAGGTACGGGACTAGCGGGTACGAGCAGTACTTC. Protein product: CASRYGTSGYEQYF. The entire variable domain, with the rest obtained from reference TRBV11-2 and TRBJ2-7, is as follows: EAGVAQSPRYKIIEKRQSVAFWCNPISGHATLYWYQQILGQGPKLLIQFQNNGVVDDSQLPKDRFSAERLKGVDSTLKIQPAKLEDSAVYLCASRYGTSGYEQYFGPGTRLTVT.

In DNA form, the CDR3 reads TGTGCCAGCAGCCAATACCTCTTAAACGGGGCAGCGGGAGGGAACAATGAGCAGTTCTTC. Its translation: CASSQYLLNGAAGGNNEQFF. This chain joins TRBV4-2 and TRBJ2-1, with 10 bases lining up with TRBD2. CDR1 and CDR2 from the germline V gene are LGHNA and YNFKEQ. After removal of 2 bases from V and 5 bases from J, the junction contained 18 bases not matched to a gene. The CDR3 is 20 residues long.

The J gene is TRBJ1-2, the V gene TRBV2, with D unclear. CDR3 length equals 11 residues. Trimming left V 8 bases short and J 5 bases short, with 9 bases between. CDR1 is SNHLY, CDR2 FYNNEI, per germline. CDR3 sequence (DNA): TGTGCCAGCGGGAATCTTTATGGCTACACCTTC. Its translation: CASGNLYGYTF.

CDR3 in amino acids: CASGLVLNKGHTNEQFF. CDR3 bases: TGTGCTAGTGGTTTGGTACTTAACAAAGGACATACCAATGAGCAGTTCTTC. The chain has TRBV12-5 and TRBJ2-1, with a weak D call TRBD1 (5 bases). The CDR3 spans 17 residues. V was shortened by 0 bases and J by 6 bases, with 18 bases between the two germline ends. Per the germline V gene, CDR1 is LGHNT and CDR2 is FRNRAP.

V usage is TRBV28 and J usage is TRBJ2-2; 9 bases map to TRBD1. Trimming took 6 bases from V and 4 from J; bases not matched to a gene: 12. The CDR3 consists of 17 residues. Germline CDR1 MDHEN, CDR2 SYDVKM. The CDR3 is CASSHHGTGKSTGELFF. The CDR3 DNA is TGTGCCAGCAGCCACCACGGGACAGGGAAATCCACCGGGGAGCTGTTTTTT. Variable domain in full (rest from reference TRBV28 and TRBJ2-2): DVKVTQSSRYLVKRTGEKVFLECVQDMDHENMFWYRQDPGLGLRLIYFSYDVKMKEKGDIPEGYSVSREKKERFSLILESASTNQTSMYLCASSHHGTGKSTGELFFGEGSRLTVL.

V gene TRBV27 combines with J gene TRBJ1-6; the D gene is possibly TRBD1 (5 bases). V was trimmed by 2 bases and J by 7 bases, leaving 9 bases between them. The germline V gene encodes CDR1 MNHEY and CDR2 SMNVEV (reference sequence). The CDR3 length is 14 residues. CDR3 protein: CASSLGRVNSPLHF. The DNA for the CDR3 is TGTGCCAGCAGTTTAGGCAGGGTGAATTCACCCCTCCACTTT.

The CDR3 DNA is TGTGCCAGCAGTGAAAGGGGTTGGGGGCTAGGAGAGACCCAGTACTTC. Amino acids: CASSERGWGLGETQYF. V is TRBV25-1 and J is TRBJ2-5; the D gene is possibly TRBD1 (6 bases). V gave up 2 bases and J gave up 4 bases, with 17 bases separating them. Germline V gives CDR1 MGHDK, CDR2 SYGVNS. This CDR3 is built from 16 residues.

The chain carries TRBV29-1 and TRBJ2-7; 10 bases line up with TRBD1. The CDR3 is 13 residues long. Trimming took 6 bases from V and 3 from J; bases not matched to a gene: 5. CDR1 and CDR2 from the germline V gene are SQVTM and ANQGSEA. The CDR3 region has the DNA TGCAGCGTACGGACAGGGGGTTTCTACGAGCAGTACTTC. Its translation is CSVRTGGFYEQYF.

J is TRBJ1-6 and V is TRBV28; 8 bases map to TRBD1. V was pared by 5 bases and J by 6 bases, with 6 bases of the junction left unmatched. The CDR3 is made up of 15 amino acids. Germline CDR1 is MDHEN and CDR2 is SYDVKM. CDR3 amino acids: CASSPAGGSNSPLHF. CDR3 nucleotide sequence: TGTGCCAGCAGTCCCGCAGGGGGCTCTAATTCACCCCTCCACTTT. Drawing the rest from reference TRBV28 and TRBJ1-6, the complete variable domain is DVKVTQSSRYLVKRTGEKVFLECVQDMDHENMFWYRQDPGLGLRLIYFSYDVKMKEKGDIPEGYSVSREKKERFSLILESASTNQTSMYLCASSPAGGSNSPLHFGNGTRLTVT.

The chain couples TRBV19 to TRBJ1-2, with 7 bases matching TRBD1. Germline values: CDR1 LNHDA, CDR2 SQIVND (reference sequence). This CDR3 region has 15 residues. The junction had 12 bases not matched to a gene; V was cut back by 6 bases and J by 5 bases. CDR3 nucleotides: TGTGCCAGTAGGGAAACAGGGGCAGAAGGGTATGGCTACACCTTC. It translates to CASRETGAEGYGYTF.

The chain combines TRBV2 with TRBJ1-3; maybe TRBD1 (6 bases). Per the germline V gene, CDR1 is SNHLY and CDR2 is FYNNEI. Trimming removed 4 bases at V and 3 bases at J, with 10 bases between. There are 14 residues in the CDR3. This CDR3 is CASSGGAVGNTIYF. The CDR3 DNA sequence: TGTGCCAGCAGTGGGGGGGCGGTTGGAAACACCATATATTTT.

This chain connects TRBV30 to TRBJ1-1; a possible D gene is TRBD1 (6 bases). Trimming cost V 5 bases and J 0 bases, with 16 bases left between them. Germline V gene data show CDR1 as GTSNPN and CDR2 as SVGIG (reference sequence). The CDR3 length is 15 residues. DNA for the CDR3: TGTGCCTGGTGTCCGGGTGGGACACTGAACACTGAAGCTTTCTTT. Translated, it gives CAWCPGGTLNTEAFF.

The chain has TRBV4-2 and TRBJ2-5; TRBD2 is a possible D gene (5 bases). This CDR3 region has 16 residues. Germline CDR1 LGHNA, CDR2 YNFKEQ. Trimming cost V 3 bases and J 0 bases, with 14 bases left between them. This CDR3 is CASSQAYGVDQETQYF. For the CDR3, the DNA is TGTGCCAGCAGCCAGGCGTACGGGGTTGACCAAGAGACCCAGTACTTC.

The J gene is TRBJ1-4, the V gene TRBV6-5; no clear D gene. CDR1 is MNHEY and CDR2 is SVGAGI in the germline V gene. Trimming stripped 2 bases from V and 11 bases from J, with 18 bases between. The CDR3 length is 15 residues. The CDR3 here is CASSYEGPSSRKLFF. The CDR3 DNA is TGTGCCAGCAGTTACGAAGGTCCCTCGTCGCGGAAACTGTTTTTT.

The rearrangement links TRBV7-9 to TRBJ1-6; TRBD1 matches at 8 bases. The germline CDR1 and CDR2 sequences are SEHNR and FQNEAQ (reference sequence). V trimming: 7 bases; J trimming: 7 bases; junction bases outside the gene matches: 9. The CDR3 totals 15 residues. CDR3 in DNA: TGTGCCAGCAACGCGCAGGGGGCGGAAAATTCACCCCTCCACTTT. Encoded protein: CASNAQGAENSPLHF.

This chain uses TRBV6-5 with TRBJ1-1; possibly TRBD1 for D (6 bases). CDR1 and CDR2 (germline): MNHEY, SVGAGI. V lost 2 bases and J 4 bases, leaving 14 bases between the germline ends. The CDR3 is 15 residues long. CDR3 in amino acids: CASSYEAGVVTEAFF. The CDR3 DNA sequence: TGTGCCAGCAGTTACGAGGCAGGGGTGGTCACTGAAGCTTTCTTT.

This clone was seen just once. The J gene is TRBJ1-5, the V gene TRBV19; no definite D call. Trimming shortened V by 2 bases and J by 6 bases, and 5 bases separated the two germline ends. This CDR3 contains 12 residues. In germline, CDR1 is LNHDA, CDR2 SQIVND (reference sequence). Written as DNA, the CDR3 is TGTGCCAGTAGTATACGCGGTCAGCCCCAGCATTTT. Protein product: CASSIRGQPQHF.

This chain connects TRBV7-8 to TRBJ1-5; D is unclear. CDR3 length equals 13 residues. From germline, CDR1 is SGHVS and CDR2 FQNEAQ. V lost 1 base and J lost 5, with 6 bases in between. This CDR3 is CASSLVGDQPQHF. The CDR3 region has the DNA TGTGCCAGCAGCTTAGTGGGTGATCAGCCCCAGCATTTT.

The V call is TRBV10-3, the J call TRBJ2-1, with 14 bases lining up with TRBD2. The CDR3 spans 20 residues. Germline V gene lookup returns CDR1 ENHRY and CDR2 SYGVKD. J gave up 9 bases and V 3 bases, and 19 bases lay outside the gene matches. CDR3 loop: CAISDTFPLGLAGGGGEQFF. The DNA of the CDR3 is TGTGCCATCAGTGACACCTTCCCCCTCGGACTAGCGGGAGGAGGAGGTGAGCAGTTCTTC.

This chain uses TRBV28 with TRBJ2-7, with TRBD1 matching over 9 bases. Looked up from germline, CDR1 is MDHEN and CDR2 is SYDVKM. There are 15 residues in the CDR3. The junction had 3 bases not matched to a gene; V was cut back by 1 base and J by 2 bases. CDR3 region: CASSLLGQGTYEQYF. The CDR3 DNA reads TGTGCCAGCAGTTTATTAGGACAGGGGACCTACGAGCAGTACTTC.

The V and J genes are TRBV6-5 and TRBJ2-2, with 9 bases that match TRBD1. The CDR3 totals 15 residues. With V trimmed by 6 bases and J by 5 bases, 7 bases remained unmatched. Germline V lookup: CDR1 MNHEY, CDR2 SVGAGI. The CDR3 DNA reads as TGTGCCAGCAGGGAGGACAGGGGTAGAACCGGGGAGCTGTTTTTT. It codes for CASREDRGRTGELFF.

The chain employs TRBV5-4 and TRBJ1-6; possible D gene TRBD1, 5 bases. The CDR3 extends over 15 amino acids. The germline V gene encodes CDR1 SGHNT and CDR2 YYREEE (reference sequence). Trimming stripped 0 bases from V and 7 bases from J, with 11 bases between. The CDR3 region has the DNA TGTGCCAGCAGCTTGGAAGGGGCTACAAATTCACCCCTCCACTTT. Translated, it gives CASSLEGATNSPLHF.

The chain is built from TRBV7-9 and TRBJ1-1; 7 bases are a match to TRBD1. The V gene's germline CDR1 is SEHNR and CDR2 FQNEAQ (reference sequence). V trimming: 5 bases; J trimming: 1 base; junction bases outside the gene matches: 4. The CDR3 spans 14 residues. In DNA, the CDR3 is TGTGCCAGCAGCCCCCAGGGGGGGAACACTGAAGCTTTCTTT. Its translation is CASSPQGGNTEAFF.

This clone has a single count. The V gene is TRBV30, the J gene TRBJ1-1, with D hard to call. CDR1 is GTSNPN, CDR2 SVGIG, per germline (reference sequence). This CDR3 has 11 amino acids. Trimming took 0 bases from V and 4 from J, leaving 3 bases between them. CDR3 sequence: CAWSVITEAFF. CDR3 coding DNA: TGTGCCTGGAGTGTCATCACTGAAGCTTTCTTT.

CDR3 bases: TGTGCCAGCAGGGCACAGGGGGCGGTGGGTGAAAAACTGTTTTTT. It specifies CASRAQGAVGEKLFF. The V and J genes are TRBV2 and TRBJ1-4; 9 bases map to TRBD1. V was clipped by 6 bases and J by 7 bases; unmatched bases: 9. The length of the CDR3 is 15 residues. Per the germline V gene, CDR1 is SNHLY and CDR2 is FYNNEI.